This T cell receptor (beta chain) is from a study of blood T cell repertoires in COVID-19. Study-wide context: COVID-19 samples collected from the United States, Italy and Spain covered acute and convalescent phases. T cells, B-cell-depleted T cells, or PBMCs supplied cDNA or gDNA.

Authors' analysis steps: Estimation of nucleated cell counts was performed using reference gene primer amplification. Clones were read by immunoSEQ multiplex PCR, and TCRdb kept only the in-frame ones, dropping some. V and J calls and clone size follow that table, whereas D and trimming were derived from the DNA. The data show roughly 200,000 clones, around four fifths seen once. V was shortened by 5 bases and J by 0 bases, with 13 bases between the two germline ends. Per the germline V gene, CDR1 is SNHLY and CDR2 is FYNNEI. The CDR3 runs 16 residues. The TCR originated in a man aged 65 to 85 with active or convalescent COVID-19. Sequencing was carried out using peripheral blood. The chain has TRBV2 and TRBJ1-4, with D perhaps TRBD1 (5 bases). The CDR3, as DNA: TGTGCCAGCAGTCGGACGGGGGTATCAACTAATGAAAAACTGTTTTTT. Amino acid sequence: CASSRTGVSTNEKLFF.